The clone carrying this T cell receptor (beta chain) showed up just a few times. The data originate from a study of T cell changes during pregnancy in multiple sclerosis. Here immunoSEQ multiplex PCR was the method, and the copy in TCRdb shows in-frame clones only, minus some. The sample shows tens of thousands of clones, over 85% of them seen only once. Trimming pared 0 bases from V and 3 bases from J, leaving 8 bases between. CDR3 length equals 15 residues. CDR1 and CDR2 (germline): LGHNA, YSLEER. J is TRBJ1-4 and V is TRBV4-3; possibly TRBD1 for D (6 bases). This material consisted of CD8+ T cells from peripheral blood mononuclear cells, taken in the third trimester of pregnancy. The TCR comes from a female donor with multiple sclerosis, enrolled in a pregnancy study. CDR3 in amino acids: CASSQDQGPNEKLFF. CDR3 DNA: TGCGCCAGCAGCCAAGATCAGGGGCCTAATGAAAAACTGTTTTTT.